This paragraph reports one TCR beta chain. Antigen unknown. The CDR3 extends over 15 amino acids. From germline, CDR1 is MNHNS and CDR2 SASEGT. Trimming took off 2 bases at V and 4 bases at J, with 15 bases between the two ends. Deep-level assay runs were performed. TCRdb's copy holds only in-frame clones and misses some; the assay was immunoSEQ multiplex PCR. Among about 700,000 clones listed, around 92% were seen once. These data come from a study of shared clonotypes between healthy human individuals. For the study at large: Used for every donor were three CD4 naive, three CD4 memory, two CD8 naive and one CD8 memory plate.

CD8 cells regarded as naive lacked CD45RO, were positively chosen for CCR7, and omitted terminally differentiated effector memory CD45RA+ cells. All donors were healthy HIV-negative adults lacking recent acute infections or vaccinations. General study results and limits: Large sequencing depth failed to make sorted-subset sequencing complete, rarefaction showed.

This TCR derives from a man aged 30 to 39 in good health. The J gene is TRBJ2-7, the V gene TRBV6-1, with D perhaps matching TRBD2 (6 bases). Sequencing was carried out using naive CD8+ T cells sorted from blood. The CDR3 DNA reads TGTGCCAGCAGTGAAAGTGTAGCGGTTCAATACGAGCAGTACTTC. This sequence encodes CASSESVAVQYEQYF.